This is a list of T cell receptor beta chains from one sample in a study of blood T cell repertoires in COVID-19. The protocol was immunoSEQ multiplex PCR, while the TCRdb copy is restricted to in-frame clones and leaves out a portion. The table shows 120,000 or so clones, with approximately 81% occurring only once. Sequencing input: peripheral blood. Receptors were obtained from a woman aged 25 to 39 who had recovered from COVID-19. Each CDR3 is given with its conserved first and last residue. The order of the fields is V gene, J gene, CDR3 protein.

V: TRBV9
J: TRBJ2-2
CDR3: CASSPELGRTGELFF

V: TRBV5-4
J: TRBJ2-1
CDR3: CASSPGHYLRGPYNEQFF

V: TRBV6-2/TRBV6-3
J: TRBJ2-5
CDR3: CASSYLTGEETQYF

V: TRBV6-2/TRBV6-3
J: TRBJ1-2
CDR3: CASSYSRQGLLLGYTF

V: TRBV29-1
J: TRBJ2-2
CDR3: CSAGATGSISGELFF

V: TRBV11-1
J: TRBJ1-1
CDR3: CASSLAQNRGAFF

V: TRBV6-6
J: TRBJ1-5
CDR3: CASSPPRGAQHF

V: TRBV29-1
J: TRBJ1-1
CDR3: CSVLLSYMETGLNTEAFF

V: TRBV29-1
J: TRBJ1-2
CDR3: CSVEDNHEAGYGYTF

V: TRBV6-6
J: TRBJ2-1
CDR3: CASRTPGLEFF

V: TRBV11-2
J: TRBJ2-1
CDR3: CASSLVGNEQFF

V: TRBV11-2
J: TRBJ1-2
CDR3: CASSSGQGSNYGYTF

V: TRBV3-1/TRBV3-2
J: TRBJ2-1
CDR3: CASSAASGSNEQFF

V: TRBV15
J: TRBJ2-7
CDR3: CATSSVTGTEQYF

V: TRBV6-5
J: TRBJ2-1
CDR3: CASGLDSPYNEQFF

V: TRBV25-1
J: TRBJ2-7
CDR3: CASSDIYEQYF

V: TRBV30
J: TRBJ1-2
CDR3: CAWAQGVFNYGYTF

V: TRBV11-2
J: TRBJ2-7
CDR3: CASSLLAVNMEAEQYF

V: TRBV5-6
J: TRBJ2-7
CDR3: CASSFESFPFEQYF

V: TRBV5-5
J: TRBJ2-2
CDR3: CASSRNIQTITGELFF

V: TRBV19
J: TRBJ2-7
CDR3: CASSMDRGTYEQYF

V: TRBV19
J: TRBJ1-5
CDR3: CASSIEGRQPQHF

V: TRBV2
J: TRBJ2-7
CDR3: CASKEDRTSYEQYF

V: TRBV5-5
J: TRBJ2-3
CDR3: CASSLWLAGGLEADTQYF

V: TRBV7-2
J: TRBJ1-5
CDR3: CASSRRAGGMGNQPQHF

V: TRBV6-1
J: TRBJ2-3
CDR3: CASSEMAGGPRTQYF

V: TRBV7-9
J: TRBJ2-2
CDR3: CASSSTGGSAGELFF

V: TRBV19
J: TRBJ1-1
CDR3: CASSIDRGQHTEAFF

V: TRBV4-1
J: TRBJ2-1
CDR3: CASSREGGPSSRNEQFF

V: TRBV2
J: TRBJ2-7
CDR3: CASSRASGSSEQYF

V: TRBV4-1
J: TRBJ2-5
CDR3: CASSHKLLVEGQETQYF

V: TRBV9
J: TRBJ2-3
CDR3: CASSVAPPTSGSTDTQYF

V: TRBV27
J: TRBJ1-1
CDR3: CASSSPRIRGGDDREAFF

V: TRBV6-1
J: TRBJ2-7
CDR3: CASSEHPLGQGAYEQYF

V: TRBV4-1
J: TRBJ2-3
CDR3: CASSQEGQRSDTQYF

V: TRBV6-5
J: TRBJ2-2
CDR3: CASKTGVPGELFF

V: TRBV6-5
J: TRBJ2-5
CDR3: CASNKGQGQKTQYF

V: TRBV2
J: TRBJ2-5
CDR3: CASREGGETQYF

V: TRBV3-1/TRBV3-2
J: TRBJ1-6
CDR3: CASSQGQGANSPLHF

V: TRBV5-1
J: TRBJ1-4
CDR3: CASSFLQGGGEKLFF

V: TRBV7-6
J: TRBJ1-4
CDR3: CASSTWTGVGEKLFF

V: TRBV6-5
J: TRBJ2-3
CDR3: CASGISRVPDTQYF

V: TRBV14
J: TRBJ2-1
CDR3: CASSVPASGLYNEQFF

V: TRBV3-1/TRBV3-2
J: TRBJ2-5
CDR3: CASSQLVRETQYF

V: TRBV3-1/TRBV3-2
J: TRBJ2-4
CDR3: CASSQGGMTYF

V: TRBV5-1
J: TRBJ1-2
CDR3: CASSTNRFQGQAGYTF